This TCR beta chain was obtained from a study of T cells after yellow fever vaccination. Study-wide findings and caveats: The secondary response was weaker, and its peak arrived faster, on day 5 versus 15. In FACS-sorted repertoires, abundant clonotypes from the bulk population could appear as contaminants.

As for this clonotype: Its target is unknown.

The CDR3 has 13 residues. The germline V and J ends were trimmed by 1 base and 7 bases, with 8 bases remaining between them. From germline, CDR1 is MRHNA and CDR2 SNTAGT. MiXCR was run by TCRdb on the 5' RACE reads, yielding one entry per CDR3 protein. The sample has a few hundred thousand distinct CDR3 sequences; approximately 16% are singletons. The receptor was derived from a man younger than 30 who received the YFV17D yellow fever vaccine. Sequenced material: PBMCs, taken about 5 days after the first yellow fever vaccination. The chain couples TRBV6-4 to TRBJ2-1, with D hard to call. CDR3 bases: TGTGCCAGCAGTGACTGGGTGGGAAATGAGCAGTTCTTC. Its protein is CASSDWVGNEQFF.